This T cell receptor beta chain was identified during a study of T cells in localized non-small cell lung cancer. Assay used: immunoSEQ multiplex PCR; TCRdb lists only in-frame clones, some missing. The sample lists almost 20,000 clones, about 91% occurring once. This CDR3 is 15 amino acids long. The V gene's germline CDR1 is SNHLY and CDR2 FYNNEI. V was clipped by 5 bases and J by 0 bases, with 11 bases between them. The chain combines TRBV2 with TRBJ1-3; D unclear. This sequence was found in a man aged 35 to 70 with stage I lung adenocarcinoma. The source was peripheral blood, collected before any cancer treatment. The CDR3 DNA reads TGTGCCAGCAGTTCGGACCGGCGCTCTGGAAACACCATATATTTT. Amino acids: CASSSDRRSGNTIYF.